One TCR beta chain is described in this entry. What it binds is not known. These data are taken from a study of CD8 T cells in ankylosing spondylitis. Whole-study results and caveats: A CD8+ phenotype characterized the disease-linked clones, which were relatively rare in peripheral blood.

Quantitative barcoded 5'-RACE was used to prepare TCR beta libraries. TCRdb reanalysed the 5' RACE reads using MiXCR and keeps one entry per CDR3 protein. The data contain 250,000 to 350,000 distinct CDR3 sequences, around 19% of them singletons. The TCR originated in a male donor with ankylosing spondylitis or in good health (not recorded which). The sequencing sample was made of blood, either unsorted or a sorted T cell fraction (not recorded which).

CDR3 loop: CASSVDPLLPSAQYF. CDR3 DNA sequence: TGTGCCAGCAGCGTAGACCCCCTTCTTCCTAGTGCCCAGTACTTC. This chain uses TRBV9 with TRBJ2-5; D is unclear. Trimming cost V 0 bases and J 9 bases, with 18 bases left between them. CDR3 length equals 15 residues. Per germline, CDR1 SGDLS and CDR2 YYNGEE.